The 3 T cell receptor beta chains listed next were all sequenced from one sample in a study of T cell changes during pregnancy in multiple sclerosis. Clones were read by immunoSEQ multiplex PCR, and TCRdb kept only the in-frame ones, dropping some. The sample contains fewer than 110,000 clones, more than 85% of which appear only once. Specimen: peripheral blood, collected in the second trimester of pregnancy. These receptors all come from a female donor with multiple sclerosis, enrolled in a pregnancy study.

The CDR3: CASRPGQGLTDTQYF. CDR3 nucleotide sequence: TGTGCCAGCAGACCGGGACAGGGACTCACAGATACGCAGTATTTT. The rearrangement uses TRBV28 and TRBJ2-3; 9 nucleotides agree with TRBD1. The CDR3 has 15 amino acids. CDR1 is MDHEN and CDR2 is SYDVKM in the germline V gene. J lost 2 bases, V lost 6 bases, and 6 bases had no gene match.

This clone was counted only a few times. The V gene is TRBV9, the J gene TRBJ1-1; TRBD1 might be the D (5 bases). The CDR3 totals 14 residues. The V end was cut by 0 bases, the J end by 0 bases, with 6 bases between. In germline, CDR1 is SGDLS, CDR2 YYNGEE. The DNA of the CDR3 is TGTGCCAGCAGCGTAGGGGGGGTGAACACTGAAGCTTTCTTT. Translation: CASSVGGVNTEAFF.

The chain uses TRBV18 and TRBJ1-2; 9 bases map to TRBD1. Germline CDR1 is KGHSH and CDR2 is LQKENI. This CDR3 has 15 residues. Losses at the gene ends were 2 bases for V and 3 bases for J; bases not matched to a gene: 4. CDR3 sequence (DNA): TGTGCCAGCTCACCAACGACAGGGGGTGACTATGGCTACACCTTC. It is translated as CASSPTTGGDYGYTF.